Described below is a single TCR beta chain sequence and its context. This sample stems from a study of blood T cell repertoires in COVID-19. Study details: Samples came from the United States, Italy and Spain, spanning acute and convalescent COVID-19. PBMCs, B-cell-depleted T cells, or T cells provided the cDNA or gDNA that made up the material.

In the source study's methods: Counts of nucleated cells, estimated from reference gene primer amplification, were obtained. Clones were sequenced by immunoSEQ multiplex PCR, and TCRdb holds only the in-frame ones, with some missing. V and J calls plus clone size are reproduced from that table; the DNA served to infer D and trimming. The data show about 180,000 clones, around four fifths seen once. Seattle patients were enrolled during active infection and followed longitudinally. The ends lost 2 bases at V and 2 bases at J; junction bases unmatched: 4. Germline assignment: CDR1 LNHDA and CDR2 SQIVND (reference sequence). The CDR3 runs to 15 residues.

This rearrangement joins TRBV19 to TRBJ1-2; TRBD1 aligns across 8 bases. This clonotype originated in a woman in her 70s with COVID-19, enrolled during active disease. The specimen was peripheral blood. The CDR3 spells CASSISGTGNYGYTF. The DNA for the CDR3 is TGTGCCAGTAGTATATCCGGGACAGGCAACTATGGCTACACCTTC.